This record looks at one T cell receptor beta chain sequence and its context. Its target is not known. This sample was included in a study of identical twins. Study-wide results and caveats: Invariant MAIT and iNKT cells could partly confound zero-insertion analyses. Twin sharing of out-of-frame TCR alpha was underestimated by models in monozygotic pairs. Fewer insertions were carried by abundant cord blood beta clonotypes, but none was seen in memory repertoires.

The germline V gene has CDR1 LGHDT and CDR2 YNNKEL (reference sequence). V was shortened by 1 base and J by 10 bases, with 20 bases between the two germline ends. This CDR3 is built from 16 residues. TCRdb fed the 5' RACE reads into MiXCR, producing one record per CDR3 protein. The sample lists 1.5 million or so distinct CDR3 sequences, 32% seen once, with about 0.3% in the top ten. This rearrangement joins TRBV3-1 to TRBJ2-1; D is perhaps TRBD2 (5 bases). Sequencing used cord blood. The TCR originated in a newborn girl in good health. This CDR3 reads CASSQGRAVLSYEQFF. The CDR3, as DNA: TGTGCCAGCAGCCAAGGGCGGGCAGTCCTCTCCTACGAGCAGTTCTTC.